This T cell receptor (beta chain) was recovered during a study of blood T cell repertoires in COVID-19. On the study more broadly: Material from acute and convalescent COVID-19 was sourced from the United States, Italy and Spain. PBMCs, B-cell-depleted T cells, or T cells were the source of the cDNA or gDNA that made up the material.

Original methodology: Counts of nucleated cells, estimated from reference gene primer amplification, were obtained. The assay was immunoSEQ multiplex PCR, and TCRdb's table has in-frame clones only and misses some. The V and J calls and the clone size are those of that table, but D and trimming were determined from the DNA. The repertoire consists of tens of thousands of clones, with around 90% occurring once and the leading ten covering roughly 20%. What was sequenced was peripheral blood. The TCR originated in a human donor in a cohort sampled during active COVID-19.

The CDR3 spells CASSYLGTGGNQPQHF. CDR3 DNA sequence: TGTGCCAGCAGTTACCTTGGGACAGGGGGCAATCAGCCCCAGCATTTT. The chain joins TRBV6-2 or TRBV6-3 to TRBJ1-5, with 10 bases identical to TRBD1. CDR3 length: 16 residues. V lost 2 bases and J lost 2; bases outside the gene matches: 3. Germline CDR1 is MNHEY and CDR2 is SVGEGT.